The source of this T cell receptor beta chain is a study of T cell repertoires in cytomegalovirus infection. Study as a whole: Public TCR beta signatures indicated both CMV infection and matching HLA type.

Concerning this clonotype itself: Its target is unknown.

TCRdb fed the reads into MiXCR, producing one record per CDR3 protein. The sample lists around 100,000 distinct CDR3 sequences, around a tenth occurring once. From germline, CDR1 is SGHTA and CDR2 FQGNSA. The V and J ends lost 5 bases and 5 bases respectively, with 11 bases between them. The CDR3 runs to 13 residues. The sequencing input was PBMCs, sequenced either directly or after in vitro stimulation (not recorded which). The genes are TRBV7-2 and TRBJ2-3; no reliable D call. This TCR was sampled from a human donor in good health (CMV status not recorded). Some clones in this sample may be carry-over from other donors' samples. The CDR3 reads CASSRLVGDTQYF. Written as DNA, the CDR3 is TGTGCCAGCAGCCGCCTAGTTGGAGATACGCAGTATTTT.